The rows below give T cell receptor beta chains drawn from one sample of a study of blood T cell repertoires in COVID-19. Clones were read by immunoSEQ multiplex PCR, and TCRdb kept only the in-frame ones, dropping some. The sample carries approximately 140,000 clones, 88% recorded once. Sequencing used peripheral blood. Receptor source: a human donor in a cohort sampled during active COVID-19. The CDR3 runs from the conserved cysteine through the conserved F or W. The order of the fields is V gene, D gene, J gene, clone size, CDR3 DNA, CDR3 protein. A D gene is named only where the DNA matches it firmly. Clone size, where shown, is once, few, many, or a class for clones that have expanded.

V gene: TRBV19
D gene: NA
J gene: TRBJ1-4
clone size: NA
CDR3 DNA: TGTGCCAGTAGTACTCCGGGTGTGACTAATGAAAAACTGTTTTTT
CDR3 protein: CASSTPGVTNEKLFF

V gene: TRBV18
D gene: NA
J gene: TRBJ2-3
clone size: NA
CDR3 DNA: TGTGCCAGCTCACCATGGACTGAGGCAGATACGCAGTATTTT
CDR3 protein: CASSPWTEADTQYF

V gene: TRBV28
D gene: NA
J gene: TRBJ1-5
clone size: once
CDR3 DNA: TGTGCCAGCAGTCCGCGTGGGGGGAGCAATCAGCCCCAGCATTTT
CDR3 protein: CASSPRGGSNQPQHF

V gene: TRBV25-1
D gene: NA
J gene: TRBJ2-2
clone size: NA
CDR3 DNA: TGTGCCAGCAGTGATACTTATAAGTCCGGGGAGCTGTTTTTT
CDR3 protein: CASSDTYKSGELFF

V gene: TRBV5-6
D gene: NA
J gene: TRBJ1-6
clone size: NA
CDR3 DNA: TGTGCCAGCAGCGTACGTGGGGGCGCGGGTTCACCCCTCCACTTT
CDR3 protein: CASSVRGGAGSPLHF

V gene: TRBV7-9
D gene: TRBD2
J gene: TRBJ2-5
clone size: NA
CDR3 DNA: TGTGCCAGCAGCTTGAGACTAGCGGGGGGCCAAGAGACCCAGTACTTC
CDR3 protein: CASSLRLAGGQETQYF

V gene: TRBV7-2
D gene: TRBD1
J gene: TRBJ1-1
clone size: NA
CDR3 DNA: TGTGCCAGCAGCCGACAGGGGTTTGAAGCTTTCTTT
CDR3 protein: CASSRQGFEAFF

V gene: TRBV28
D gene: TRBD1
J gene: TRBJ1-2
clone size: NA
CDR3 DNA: TGTGCCAGCAGTCCCCGGACAGGGGATGGCTACACCTTC
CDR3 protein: CASSPRTGDGYTF

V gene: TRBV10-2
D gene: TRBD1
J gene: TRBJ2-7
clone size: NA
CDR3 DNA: TGCGCCAGCAGTGAGTCAGTACGGGACAGGGGAACCCACGAGCAGTACTTC
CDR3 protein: CASSESVRDRGTHEQYF

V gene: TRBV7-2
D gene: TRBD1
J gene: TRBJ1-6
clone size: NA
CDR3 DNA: TGTGCCAGCAGCGAAAGAGGGACAGGTGTTTTTTCACCCCTCCACTTT
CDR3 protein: CASSERGTGVFSPLHF